These T cell receptor beta chains were read from a single sample in a study of blood T cell repertoires in COVID-19. Profiling relied on immunoSEQ multiplex PCR, and the TCRdb table lists in-frame clones only, not all of them. The table includes about 200,000 clones, around three quarters detected once. The source material was peripheral blood. The receptors here all came from a woman in her seventies with acute or convalescent COVID-19. The CDR3 runs from the conserved cysteine through the conserved F or W. D genes are given only for firm matches. A row's size may be missing; if present it is once, few, many or a size class.

v_gene	abundance	d_gene	j_gene	CDR3aa	CDR3nt
TRBV18	.	TRBD1	TRBJ1-4	CASSRLRGENEKLFF	TGTGCCAGCTCACGACTCAGGGGGGAAAATGAAAAACTGTTTTTT
TRBV4-1	.	TRBD2	TRBJ2-2	CASRRGLAENTGELFF	TGCGCCAGCAGACGAGGACTAGCGGAAAACACCGGGGAGCTGTTTTTT
TRBV5-1	.	.	TRBJ1-5	CASSYGGSNQPQHF	TGCGCCAGCAGCTACGGGGGTAGCAATCAGCCCCAGCATTTT
TRBV28	.	.	TRBJ1-3	CASNRVAGNTIYF	TGTGCGAGCAATCGGGTGGCAGGAAACACCATATATTTT
TRBV5-4	few	.	TRBJ1-6	CASSKSGLWSPLHF	TGTGCCAGCAGCAAATCGGGTCTATGGTCACCCCTCCACTTT
TRBV4-1	.	TRBD2	TRBJ2-1	CASSHLAGGTPEQFF	TGCGCCAGCAGCCATCTAGCGGGAGGCACCCCTGAGCAGTTCTTC
TRBV3-1/TRBV3-2	.	TRBD2	TRBJ2-5	CASSQGSLAGETQYF	TGTGCCAGCAGCCAAGGTTCCCTAGCGGGAGAGACCCAGTACTTC
TRBV27	.	.	TRBJ1-2	CASSPGVDYGYTF	TGTGCCAGCAGCCCAGGGGTGGACTATGGCTACACCTTC
TRBV24-1	.	TRBD1	TRBJ2-1	CATQQGDEQFF	TGTGCCACTCAACAGGGGGATGAGCAGTTCTTC
TRBV6-5	.	TRBD1	TRBJ2-7	CASSLDRGLSYEQYF	TGTGCCAGCAGCCTCGACAGGGGACTTTCGTACGAGCAGTACTTC
TRBV14	.	TRBD1	TRBJ1-1	CASSQDTGQGPRGEAFF	TGTGCCAGCAGCCAAGATACGGGACAGGGGCCCCGGGGGGAAGCTTTCTTT
TRBV18	once	.	TRBJ2-2	CASSPLGADTGELFF	TGTGCCAGCTCACCACTGGGGGCCGACACCGGGGAGCTGTTTTTT
TRBV24-1	.	.	TRBJ1-2	CATSEPGGDNHF	TGTGCCACCAGTGAACCCGGGGGGGACAACCACTTC
TRBV10-3	.	TRBD2	TRBJ2-1	CAISESVGSGVRFF	TGTGCCATCAGTGAGTCGGTTGGTAGCGGGGTACGGTTCTTC